These T cell receptor beta chains were read from a single sample in a study of cytomegalovirus exposure and HLA in healthy donors. TCRdb's table, derived via immunoSEQ multiplex PCR, lists solely in-frame clones and lacks some. The table has about 140,000 clones, 75% seen once. Material: PBMCs. These receptor sequences come from a man aged 40-49 years in good health and CMV-seronegative. CDR3s leave out the opening cysteine and the closing phenylalanine or tryptophan.

>TRBV7-9
ASSLERSTDTQY
>TRBV9
ASSPQVRGGYNEQF
>TRBV7-3
ASSSTGGVSPLH
>TRBV7-2
ASSLVDTVVREAF
>TRBV25-1
ASTSSRTGETYGYT
>TRBV28
ASTQGGNNNSPLH
>TRBV30
AWSVLGQGASYEQY
>TRBV25-1
ASSGSYEQY
>TRBV4-1
ASSQVQLNTEAF
>TRBV5-1
ASSPGSGKEAF
>TRBV13
ASSTSGIRRGNEQF
>TRBV5-1
ASSPGDRGNTIY
>TRBV5-4
ASSLGLAGVFNEQF
>TRBV5-1
ASRQEGAYGYT
>TRBV5-1
ASSLELAGEGEQY
>TRBV30
AWLSERPPYVDTQY
>TRBV1
TSSQGQGPSGNTIY
>TRBV9
ASSVLREGSDTQY
>TRBV5-1
ASSPLPLAGGGNEQF
>TRBV7-2
ASSLGGINQPQH
>TRBV4-2
ASSQDRYEQY
>TRBV5-5
ASSPMDRVGNSPLH
>TRBV2
ASSERTATLSGANVLT
>TRBV7-8
ASSFRQGLSTGELF
>TRBV10-3
AISESRLTLGNTEAF
>TRBV10-3
AIGQGVTYEQY
>TRBV5-1
ASSSPSGGARQQY
>TRBV5-4
ASSSSGPANTGELF
>TRBV27
ASSFPGASGGLTDTQY
>TRBV11-3
ASSAGVTMNTEAF
>TRBV7-9
ASSSLATYEQY
>TRBV7-9
ASSVERLAGGIDEQY
>TRBV18
ASSPPGERGEKLF
>TRBV19
ASSSQGGTPLH
>TRBV2
ASSSNTGELF
>TRBV13
ASSLRRGRPGTGELF
>TRBV7-8
ASSARTGPDSGANVLT
>TRBV6-5
ASSWDRKNIQY
>TRBV5-1
ASSFPLRDRVGRETQY
>TRBV7-2
ASSFGQGNTEAF
>TRBV7-2
ASSPRASGETQY
>TRBV7-7
ASSPDSNTEAF
>TRBV6-1
ASSDHGGALDTQY
>TRBV5-4
ASSLWERGCRAF
>TRBV5-1
ASTKEVRTEAF
>TRBV9
ASSGGAGNTIY
>TRBV30
AWSVWRNTIY
>TRBV19
ASSITGRANTDTQY
>TRBV4-2
ASSLRGDYGYT
>TRBV5-5
ASSLREYTDTQY
>TRBV28
ASSFGDRGNTIY
>TRBV5-1
ASSSTPGNYGYT
>TRBV2
ASSDGQAPLPNQPQH
>TRBV28
ASGDLRVGRGNGYT
>TRBV10-3
AISELAGGNEKLF
>TRBV5-1
ASSRDRGDEQY
>TRBV6-1
ASSGTMNTEAF
>TRBV5-6
ASSFGGGPSTDTQY
>TRBV5-1
ASSLREFDTEAF